This is a list of T cell receptor beta chains from one sample in a study of blood T cell repertoires in COVID-19. Only in-frame clones appear in the TCRdb table, and some are missing; sequencing was by immunoSEQ multiplex PCR. Of about 220,000 clones in the sample, around 82% were seen once. The material sequenced was peripheral blood. The receptors were sampled from a woman aged 50 to 65 with acute or convalescent COVID-19. Each CDR3 is given with its conserved first and last residue. The D gene is left open where the match is weak. Size is omitted from some rows. Given values are once, few, many or a class for expanded clones.

d_call clone_size j_call v_call cdr3_aa cdr3_nt
TRBD1 . TRBJ1-1 TRBV5-1 CASSAGQGRVTNTEAFF TGCGCCAGCAGCGCAGGACAGGGGAGAGTGACGAACACTGAAGCTTTCTTT
. . TRBJ1-5 TRBV6-5 CASKQNSNQPQHF TGTGCCAGCAAACAGAATAGCAATCAGCCCCAGCATTTT
. few TRBJ1-2 TRBV25-1 CASSISPGPTYGYTF TGTGCCAGCTCCATCAGTCCAGGGCCGACTTATGGCTACACCTTC
TRBD2 . TRBJ2-3 TRBV4-2 CASSQDGTSGRGTDTQYF TGTGCCAGCAGCCAAGACGGGACTAGCGGGAGAGGGACAGATACGCAGTATTTT
. . TRBJ1-1 TRBV5-6 CASSLTGGDTEAFF TGTGCCAGCAGCTTGACGGGAGGGGACACTGAAGCTTTCTTT
TRBD2 . TRBJ2-7 TRBV28 CASSLGTSSRYEQYF TGTGCCAGCAGTTTAGGGACTAGTAGCAGATACGAGCAGTACTTC
TRBD1 . TRBJ2-3 TRBV5-1 CASSLVGQGIGTDTQYF TGCGCCAGCAGCTTGGTTGGACAGGGGATTGGCACAGATACGCAGTATTTT
TRBD2 . TRBJ2-5 TRBV11-2 CASSYPGTSGGQETQYF TGTGCCAGCAGCTATCCCGGGACTAGCGGGGGCCAAGAGACCCAGTACTTC
TRBD1 . TRBJ2-1 TRBV28 CASSDLGTALGNEQFF TGTGCCAGCAGTGATCTCGGGACAGCCCTCGGTAATGAGCAGTTCTTC
. . TRBJ2-1 TRBV28 CASSLRRSPYNEQFF TGTGCCAGCAGTTTGAGGAGGAGCCCCTACAATGAGCAGTTCTTC
TRBD1 . TRBJ2-5 TRBV18 CASSPGTGKETQYF TGTGCCAGCTCACCCGGGACAGGGAAAGAGACCCAGTACTTC
. many TRBJ2-1 TRBV19 CASSIGRTEQFF TGTGCCAGTAGTATCGGGAGAACGGAGCAGTTCTTC
. . TRBJ2-7 TRBV14 CASSQDPGYEQYF TGTGCCAGCAGCCAAGATCCCGGCTACGAGCAGTACTTC
. . TRBJ1-2 TRBV25-1 CASAAAGGSAGYTF TGTGCCAGCGCTGCCGCCGGAGGATCGGCGGGCTACACCTTC
TRBD2 . TRBJ2-5 TRBV11-2 CASSLGTAGGRKETQYF TGTGCCAGCAGCTTAGGTACGGCGGGGGGACGCAAAGAGACCCAGTACTTC
TRBD2 . TRBJ2-2 TRBV11-1 CASSPRTSGHTGELFF TGTGCCAGCAGCCCCCGGACTAGCGGACACACCGGGGAGCTGTTTTTT
. few TRBJ2-1 TRBV5-1 CASSFISGDQQFF TGCGCCAGCAGCTTTATCTCGGGGGACCAGCAGTTCTTC
. . TRBJ2-7 TRBV28 CASSLNNPYEQYF TGTGCCAGCAGTTTAAACAATCCCTACGAGCAGTACTTC
TRBD2 once TRBJ2-7 TRBV27 CASSPRLAGDEQYF TGTGCCAGCAGTCCAAGACTAGCGGGAGACGAGCAGTACTTC
. . TRBJ1-2 TRBV11-2 CASSLDPNYGYTF TGTGCCAGCAGCTTAGATCCAAACTATGGCTACACCTTC
TRBD1 . TRBJ2-7 TRBV2 CASRSGTGRYEQYF TGTGCCAGTAGATCCGGGACAGGTCGATACGAGCAGTACTTC
. few TRBJ1-1 TRBV2 CASTAGLVEAFF TGTGCCAGCACAGCGGGACTGGTTGAAGCTTTCTTT
. . TRBJ1-1 TRBV20-1 CSASKGQAAEAFF TGCAGTGCTAGTAAGGGGCAGGCGGCTGAAGCTTTCTTT
. few TRBJ2-7 TRBV10-3 CAISASTITYEQYF TGTGCCATCAGTGCCTCGACTATTACCTACGAGCAGTACTTC
. . TRBJ1-4 TRBV28 CASSLDSNREKLFF TGTGCCAGCAGTTTAGACAGTAACCGGGAAAAACTGTTTTTT
TRBD1 . TRBJ2-7 TRBV3-1/TRBV3-2 CASSSLYDRGDEQYF TGTGCCAGCAGCTCTCTTTACGACAGGGGAGACGAGCAGTACTTC
. . TRBJ2-1 TRBV7-6 CASTPEGSTYNEQFF TGTGCCAGCACCCCGGAAGGGAGTACCTACAATGAGCAGTTCTTC
. . TRBJ2-2 TRBV6-5 CASSLWEETGELFF TGTGCCAGCAGCCTTTGGGAGGAGACCGGGGAGCTGTTTTTT
TRBD1 . TRBJ2-7 TRBV19 CASRPGTGGSYEQYF TGTGCCAGTAGACCTGGGACAGGGGGGAGCTACGAGCAGTACTTC
. . TRBJ2-2 TRBV5-6 CASSYGQNTGELFF TGTGCCAGCAGCTATGGACAGAACACCGGGGAGCTGTTTTTT
. . TRBJ2-2 TRBV10-1 CASSESGRGDTGELFF TGCGCCAGCAGTGAGTCGGGCAGGGGGGACACCGGGGAGCTGTTTTTT
. . TRBJ2-3 TRBV12-3/TRBV12-4 CASSWTSTDTQYF TGTGCCAGCAGTTGGACTAGCACAGATACGCAGTATTTT
. . TRBJ1-1 TRBV5-4 CASSGGGVTEAFF TGTGCCAGCAGCGGAGGGGGGGTCACTGAAGCTTTCTTT